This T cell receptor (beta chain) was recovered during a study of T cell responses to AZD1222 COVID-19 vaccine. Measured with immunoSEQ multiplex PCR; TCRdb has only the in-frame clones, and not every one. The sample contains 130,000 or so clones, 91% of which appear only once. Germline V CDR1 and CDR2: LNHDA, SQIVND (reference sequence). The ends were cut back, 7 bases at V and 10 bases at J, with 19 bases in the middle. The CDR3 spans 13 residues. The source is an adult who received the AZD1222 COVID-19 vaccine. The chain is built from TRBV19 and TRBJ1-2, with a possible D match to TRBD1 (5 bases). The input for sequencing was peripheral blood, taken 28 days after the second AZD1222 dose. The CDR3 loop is CASTNVTANYYTF. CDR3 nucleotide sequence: TGTGCCAGTACAAACGTGACAGCAAACTACTACACCTTC.